This T cell receptor beta chain was profiled in a study of chemoradiotherapy in HPV16-positive cancers. Profiled with immunoSEQ multiplex PCR; TCRdb holds only in-frame clones, not every one. The sample records about 15,000 clones, 55% to 75% being singletons. This clone was seen more than once but under ten times. Repertoires were sampled repeatedly during chemoradiotherapy. CDR1 is PRHDT and CDR2 is FYEKMQ in the germline V gene (reference sequence). This CDR3 is 15 amino acids long. The J segment lost 9 bases and the V segment lost 1 base, leaving 6 bases of the junction unmatched. The sequences come from tumor tissue, collected from a patient who underwent chemoradiotherapy. This TCR came from a human donor with HPV-associated anogenital cancer. The gene calls are TRBV13 and TRBJ2-1, with TRBD1 identical over 10 bases. Here the CDR3 reads CASSLEDRGVGEQFF. CDR3 coding DNA: TGTGCCAGCAGCTTAGAGGACAGGGGGGTGGGTGAGCAGTTCTTC.